This T cell receptor (beta chain) came from a study of cytomegalovirus exposure and HLA in healthy donors. Primers included in the PCR were 60 Vbeta and 13 Jbeta primers. Libraries were prepared by immunoSEQ multiplex PCR; TCRdb keeps only in-frame clonotypes and omits some of them. Of 130,000 or so clones in the sample, approximately 74% were seen once. V was pared by 1 base and J by 9 bases, with 8 bases of the junction left unmatched. This CDR3 is built from 14 residues. Germline CDR1 and CDR2: MNHNS and SASEGT. Sequencing used PBMCs. The TCR sequence derives from a man between 35 and 55 years old in good health and CMV-seropositive. The rearrangement uses TRBV6-1 and TRBJ1-2, with 7 bases aligning to TRBD1. CDR3 nucleotide sequence: TGTGCCAGCAGTGAAGGTGAAGGGGGCAAGAGCTACACCTTC. This translates into CASSEGEGGKSYTF.